This TCR beta chain was identified during a study of shared clonotypes between healthy human individuals. TCRdb keeps only in-frame clones here, not all; method: immunoSEQ multiplex PCR. The table includes some 2.1 million clones, roughly 94% detected once. CDR3 length: 13 amino acids. CDR1 is MDHEN and CDR2 is SYDVKM in the germline V gene. The V gene lost 6 bases and the J gene lost 3 bases, with 12 bases spanning the gap. This receptor was obtained from a man younger than 35 in good health. The sequencing input was naive CD4+ T cells sorted from blood. Regarding subset: CD45RA+ positively selected. V gene TRBV28 combines with J gene TRBJ2-7; the D gene could be TRBD1 or TRBD2 (5 bases each). The CDR3 spells CASSRGPIYEQYF. CDR3 sequence (DNA): TGTGCCAGCAGCCGGGGACCAATCTACGAGCAGTACTTC.